This record looks at one T cell receptor beta chain sequence and its context. No antigen is known for it. This entry comes from a study of OX40 agonist ivuxolimab in advanced cancers. Study outcomes and limitations: Nonresponders included some who also had low normalized T-cell clonal expansion.

Data came from immunoSEQ multiplex PCR; TCRdb stores just in-frame clones and leaves some out. This sample has around 80,000 clones, with around 84% found just once. The TCR sequence derives from an adult with an advanced solid tumor such as melanoma, head and neck, liver or kidney cancer. The sample in question was CD4+ or CD8+ T cells sorted from blood, obtained in a trial of the OX40 agonist ivuxolimab.

CDR3 DNA sequence: TGTGCCAGCAGTTTAGGGGGCGCAGCTAATGAAAAACTGTTTTTT. Its translation is CASSLGGAANEKLFF. This rearrangement joins TRBV28 to TRBJ1-4; TRBD1 is a possible D gene (6 bases). The CDR3 has 15 residues. Germline V CDR1 and CDR2: MDHEN, SYDVKM. Trimming pared 2 bases from V and 3 bases from J, leaving 10 bases between.